This T cell receptor beta chain was sequenced during a study of blood T cell repertoires in COVID-19. J gave up 2 bases and V 0 bases, and 7 bases lay outside the gene matches. CDR1 is LGHNA and CDR2 is YNFKEQ in the germline V gene. The CDR3 sequence is 17 residues long. Only in-frame clones appear in the TCRdb table, and some are missing; sequencing was by immunoSEQ multiplex PCR. The repertoire consists of approximately 320,000 clones, with over 80% occurring once and the leading ten covering just under 9%. Cohort 3 donors were reported recovered after two negative PCRs, clearance, or symptom resolution.

This chain uses TRBV4-2 with TRBJ2-5, with 9 bases that match TRBD2. The material sequenced was PBMCs or T cells enriched from blood (not recorded which). The sequence was collected from a woman aged 18-29 years who had recovered from COVID-19. The CDR3 here is CASSQDLPSGGQETQYF. The CDR3, as DNA: TGTGCCAGCAGCCAAGATCTACCCAGCGGGGGGCAAGAGACCCAGTACTTC.